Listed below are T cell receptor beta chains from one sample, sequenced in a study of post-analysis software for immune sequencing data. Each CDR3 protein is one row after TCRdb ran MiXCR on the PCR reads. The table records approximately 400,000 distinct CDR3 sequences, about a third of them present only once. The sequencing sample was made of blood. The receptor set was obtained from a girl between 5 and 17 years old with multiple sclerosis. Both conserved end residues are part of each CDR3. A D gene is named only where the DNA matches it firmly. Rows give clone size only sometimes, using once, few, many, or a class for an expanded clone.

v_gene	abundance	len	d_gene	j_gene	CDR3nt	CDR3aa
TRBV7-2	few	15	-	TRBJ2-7	TGTGCCAGCAGCTTAGCGGGGCACGTCTCCTACGAGCAGTACTTC	CASSLAGHVSYEQYF
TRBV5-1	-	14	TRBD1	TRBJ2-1	TGCGCCAGCATGGGACAGGGAAATAGGAATGAGCAGTTCTTC	CASMGQGNRNEQFF
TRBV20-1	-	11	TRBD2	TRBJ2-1	TGCAGTGCTAGGACTAGCGATGAGCAGTTCTTC	CSARTSDEQFF
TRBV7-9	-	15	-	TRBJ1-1	TGTGCCAGCAGCTTACCCCACAGGCCCAACACTGAAGCTTTCTTT	CASSLPHRPNTEAFF
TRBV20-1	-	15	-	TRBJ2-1	TGCAGTGCTAGTAACCGGGTGAGCTCCTACAATGAGCAGTTCTTC	CSASNRVSSYNEQFF
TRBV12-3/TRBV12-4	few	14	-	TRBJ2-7	TGTGCCAGCAGTTCGATTGGACAGCCCTACGAGCAGTACTTC	CASSSIGQPYEQYF
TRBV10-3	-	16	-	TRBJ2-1	TGTGCCATCAGTGACTCCGGGGCACCAAGGTACAATGAGCAGTTCTTC	CAISDSGAPRYNEQFF
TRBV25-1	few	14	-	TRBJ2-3	TGTGCCAGCAGACGGGTGGGGGAAAGAGATACGCAGTATTTT	CASRRVGERDTQYF
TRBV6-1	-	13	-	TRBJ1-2	TGTGCCAGCCTCTGGGGGGGACATGATGGCTACACCTTC	CASLWGGHDGYTF
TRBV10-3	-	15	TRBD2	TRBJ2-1	TGTGCCATCAGTGATCCTCTCGCGGGGGGGAATGAGCAGTTCTTC	CAISDPLAGGNEQFF
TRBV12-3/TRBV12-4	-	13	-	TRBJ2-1	TGTGCCAGCAGTAATCAACAACACGGGGAGCAGTTCTTC	CASSNQQHGEQFF